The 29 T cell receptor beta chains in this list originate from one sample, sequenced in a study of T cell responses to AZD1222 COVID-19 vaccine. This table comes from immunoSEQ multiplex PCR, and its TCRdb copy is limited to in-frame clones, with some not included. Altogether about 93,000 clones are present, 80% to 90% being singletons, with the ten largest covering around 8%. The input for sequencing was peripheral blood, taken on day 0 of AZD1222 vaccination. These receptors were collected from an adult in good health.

The CDR3 region is CASSQDDRGYTGELFF. For the CDR3, the DNA is TGTGCCAGCAGCCAAGATGACAGGGGGTACACCGGGGAGCTGTTTTTT. V and J are TRBV3-1 (or the pseudogene TRBV3-2) and TRBJ2-2; 9 nucleotides agree with TRBD1. This CDR3 spans 16 amino acids. Per the germline V gene, CDR1 is LGHDT and CDR2 is YNNKEL (reference sequence). Germline trimming cut 0 bases from V and 3 bases from J; bases unmatched to any gene: 2.

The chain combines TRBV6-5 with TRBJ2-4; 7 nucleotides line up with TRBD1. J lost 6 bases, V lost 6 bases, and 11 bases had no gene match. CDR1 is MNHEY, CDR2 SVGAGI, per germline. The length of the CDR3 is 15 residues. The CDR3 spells CASSLTGLDVNIQYF. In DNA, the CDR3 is TGTGCCAGCAGCCTGACAGGGCTAGACGTAAACATTCAGTACTTC.

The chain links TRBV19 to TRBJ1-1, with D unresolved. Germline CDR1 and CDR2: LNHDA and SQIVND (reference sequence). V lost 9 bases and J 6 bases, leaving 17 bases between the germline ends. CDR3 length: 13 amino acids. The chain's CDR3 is CASQKRDISEAFF. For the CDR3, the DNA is TGTGCCAGCCAAAAAAGAGACATTTCTGAAGCTTTCTTT.

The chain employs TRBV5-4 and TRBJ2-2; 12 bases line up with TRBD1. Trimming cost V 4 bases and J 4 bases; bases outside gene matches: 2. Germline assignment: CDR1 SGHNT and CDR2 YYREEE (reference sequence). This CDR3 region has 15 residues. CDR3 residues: CASSAGQGATGELFF. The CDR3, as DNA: TGTGCCAGCAGCGCGGGACAGGGGGCCACCGGGGAGCTGTTTTTT.

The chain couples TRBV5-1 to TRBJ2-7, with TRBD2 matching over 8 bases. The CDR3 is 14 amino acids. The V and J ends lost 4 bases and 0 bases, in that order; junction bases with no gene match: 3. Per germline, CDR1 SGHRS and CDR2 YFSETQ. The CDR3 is CASSLGLDSYEQYF. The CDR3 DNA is TGCGCCAGCAGCCTGGGACTAGACTCCTACGAGCAGTACTTC. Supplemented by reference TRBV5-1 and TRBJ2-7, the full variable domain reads KAGVTQTPRYLIKTRGQQVTLSCSPISGHRSVSWYQQTPGQGLQFLFEYFSETQRNKGNFPGRFSGRQFSNSRSEMNVSTLELGDSALYLCASSLGLDSYEQYFGPGTRLTVT.

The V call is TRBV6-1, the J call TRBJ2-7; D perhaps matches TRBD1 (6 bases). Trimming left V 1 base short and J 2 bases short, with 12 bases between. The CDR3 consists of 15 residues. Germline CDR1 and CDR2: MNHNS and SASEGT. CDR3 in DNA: TGTGCCAGCAGTGAAGAGCGCAACAGGGCCTACGAGCAGTACTTC. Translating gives CASSEERNRAYEQYF.

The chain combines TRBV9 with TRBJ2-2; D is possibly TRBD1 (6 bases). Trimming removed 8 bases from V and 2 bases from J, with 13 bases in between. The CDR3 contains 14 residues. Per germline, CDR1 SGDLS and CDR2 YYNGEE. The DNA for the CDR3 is TGTGCCAGTAGCAGGGGCGTTAACACCGGGGAGCTGTTTTTT. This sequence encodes CASSRGVNTGELFF.

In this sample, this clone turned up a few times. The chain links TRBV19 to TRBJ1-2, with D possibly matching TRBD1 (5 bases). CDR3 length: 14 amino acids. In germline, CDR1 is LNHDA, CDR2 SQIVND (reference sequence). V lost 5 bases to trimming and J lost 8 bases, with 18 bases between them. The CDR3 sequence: CASSPGPGGRGYTF. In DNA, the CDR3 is TGTGCCAGTAGTCCGGGACCGGGCGGCCGGGGCTACACCTTC.

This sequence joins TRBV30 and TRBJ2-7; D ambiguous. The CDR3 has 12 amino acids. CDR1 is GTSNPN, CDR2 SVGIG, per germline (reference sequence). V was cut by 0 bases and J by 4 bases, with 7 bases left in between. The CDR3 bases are TGTGCCTGGAGTGTAGGCCGATACGAGCAGTACTTC. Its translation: CAWSVGRYEQYF.

DNA of the CDR3: TGTGCCAGCAGCCCCAGGACCGCTACCTACGAGCAGTACTTC. It codes for CASSPRTATYEQYF. The chain joins TRBV9 to TRBJ2-7; D remains ambiguous. Trimming stripped 4 bases from V and 2 bases from J, with 13 bases between. The CDR3 totals 14 residues. CDR1 is SGDLS and CDR2 is YYNGEE in the germline V gene. Based on the CDR3 plus reference TRBV9 and TRBJ2-7, the full variable domain is DSGVTQTPKHLITATGQRVTLRCSPRSGDLSVYWYQQSLDQGLQFLIQYYNGEERAKGNILERFSAQQFPDLHSELNLSSLELGDSALYFCASSPRTATYEQYFGPGTRLTVT.

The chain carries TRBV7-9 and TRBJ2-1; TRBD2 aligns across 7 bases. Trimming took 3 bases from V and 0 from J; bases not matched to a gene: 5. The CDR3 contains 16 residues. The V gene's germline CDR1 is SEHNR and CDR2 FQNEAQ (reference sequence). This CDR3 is CASSLPSGSSYNEQFF. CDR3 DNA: TGTGCCAGCAGCTTGCCTAGCGGTAGCTCCTACAATGAGCAGTTCTTC.

The CDR3 DNA reads as TGTGCCAGTAGTACCCCTAGCGGTTTAGCCAAAAACATTCAGTACTTC. This codes for CASSTPSGLAKNIQYF. This sequence joins TRBV19 and TRBJ2-4; 7 bases are a match to TRBD2. CDR3 length: 16 amino acids. Per germline, CDR1 LNHDA and CDR2 SQIVND (reference sequence). J lost 0 bases, V lost 4 bases, and 6 bases had no gene match.

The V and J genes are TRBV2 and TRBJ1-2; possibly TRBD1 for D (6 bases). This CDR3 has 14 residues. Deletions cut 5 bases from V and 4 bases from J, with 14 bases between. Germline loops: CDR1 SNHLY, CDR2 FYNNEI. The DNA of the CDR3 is TGTGCCAGCAGTTTGACAGGTGGGAGCTATGGCTACACCTTC. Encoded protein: CASSLTGGSYGYTF.

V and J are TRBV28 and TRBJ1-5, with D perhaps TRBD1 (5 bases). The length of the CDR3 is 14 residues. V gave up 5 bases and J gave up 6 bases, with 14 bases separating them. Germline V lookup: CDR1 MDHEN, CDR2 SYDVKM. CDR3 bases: TGTGCCAGCAGTCGAGTAGGGGCAAGTCAGCCCCAGCATTTT. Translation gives CASSRVGASQPQHF.

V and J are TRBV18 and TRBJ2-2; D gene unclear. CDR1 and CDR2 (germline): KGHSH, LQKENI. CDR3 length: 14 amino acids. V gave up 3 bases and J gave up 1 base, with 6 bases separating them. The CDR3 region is CASSPGVNTGELFF. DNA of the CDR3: TGTGCCAGCTCACCTGGGGTGAACACCGGGGAGCTGTTTTTT.

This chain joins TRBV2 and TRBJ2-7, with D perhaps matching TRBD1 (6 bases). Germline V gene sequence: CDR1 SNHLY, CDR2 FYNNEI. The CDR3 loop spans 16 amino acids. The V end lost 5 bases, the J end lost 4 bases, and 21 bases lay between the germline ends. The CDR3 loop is CASSKELGTRGYEQYF. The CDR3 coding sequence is TGTGCCAGCAGTAAGGAGTTGGGGACGAGGGGGTACGAGCAGTACTTC.

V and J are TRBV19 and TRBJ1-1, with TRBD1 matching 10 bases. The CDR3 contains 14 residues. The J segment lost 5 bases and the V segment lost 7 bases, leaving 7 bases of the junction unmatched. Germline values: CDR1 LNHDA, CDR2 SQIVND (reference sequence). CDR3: CASIRTGGSTEAFF. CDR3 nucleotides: TGTGCCAGTATCAGGACAGGGGGAAGTACTGAAGCTTTCTTT.

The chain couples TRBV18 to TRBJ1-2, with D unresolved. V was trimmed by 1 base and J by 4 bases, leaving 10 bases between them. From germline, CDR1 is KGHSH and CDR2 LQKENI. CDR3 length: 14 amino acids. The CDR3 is CASSPLADLYGYTF. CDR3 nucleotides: TGTGCCAGCTCACCACTGGCAGACCTCTATGGCTACACCTTC.

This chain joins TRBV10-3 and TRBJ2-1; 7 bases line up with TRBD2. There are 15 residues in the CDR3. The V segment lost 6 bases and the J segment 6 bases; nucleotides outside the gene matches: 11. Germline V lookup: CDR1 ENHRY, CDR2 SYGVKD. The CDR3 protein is CAIRSSGPKGNEQFF. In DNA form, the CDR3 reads TGTGCCATCAGGTCTAGCGGCCCGAAGGGCAATGAGCAGTTCTTC.

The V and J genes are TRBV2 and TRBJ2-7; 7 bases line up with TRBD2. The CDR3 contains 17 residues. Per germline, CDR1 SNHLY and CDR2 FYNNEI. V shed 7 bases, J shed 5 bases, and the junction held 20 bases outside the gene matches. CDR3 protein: CASTPSTQPAGAHEQYF. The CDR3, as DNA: TGTGCCAGCACCCCTTCTACCCAACCGGCGGGAGCTCACGAGCAGTACTTC.

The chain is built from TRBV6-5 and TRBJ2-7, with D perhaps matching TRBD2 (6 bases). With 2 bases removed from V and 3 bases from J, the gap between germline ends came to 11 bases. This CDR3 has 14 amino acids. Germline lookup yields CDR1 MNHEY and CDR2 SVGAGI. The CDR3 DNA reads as TGTGCCAGCAGTTACGTTAGGGGAGGCTACGAGCAGTACTTC. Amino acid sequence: CASSYVRGGYEQYF.

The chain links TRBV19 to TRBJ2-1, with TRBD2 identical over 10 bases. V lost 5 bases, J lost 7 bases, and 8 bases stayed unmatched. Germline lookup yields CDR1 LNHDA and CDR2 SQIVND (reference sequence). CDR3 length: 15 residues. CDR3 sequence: CASSASSGRINEQFF. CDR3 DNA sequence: TGTGCCAGTAGTGCTTCTAGCGGGAGAATTAATGAGCAGTTCTTC.

The CDR3 region has the DNA TGTGCCAGTAGGCACAGGGGAAGCTCCTACGAGCAGTACTTC. Amino acid sequence: CASRHRGSSYEQYF. The genes are TRBV19 and TRBJ2-7; 7 nucleotides match TRBD1. The CDR3 loop spans 14 amino acids. V lost 6 bases to trimming and J lost 0 bases; unmatched junction nucleotides: 5. Germline CDR1 is LNHDA and CDR2 is SQIVND (reference sequence).

DNA for the CDR3: TGTGCCAGCACGGGCGGTGGAAACACCATATATTTT. Its translation is CASTGGGNTIYF. This rearrangement joins TRBV6-7 to TRBJ1-3; D is ambiguous. TRBV6-7 is flagged as an ORF with uncertain function. This CDR3 has 12 amino acids. Trimming stripped 7 bases from V and 3 bases from J, with 7 bases between.

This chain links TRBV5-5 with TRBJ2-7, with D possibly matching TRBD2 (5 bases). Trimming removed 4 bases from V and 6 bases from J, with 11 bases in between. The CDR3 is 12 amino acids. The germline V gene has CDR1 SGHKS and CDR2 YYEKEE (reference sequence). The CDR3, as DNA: TGTGCCAGCAGCCTTCTGGGAGCCGAGCAGTACTTC. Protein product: CASSLLGAEQYF.

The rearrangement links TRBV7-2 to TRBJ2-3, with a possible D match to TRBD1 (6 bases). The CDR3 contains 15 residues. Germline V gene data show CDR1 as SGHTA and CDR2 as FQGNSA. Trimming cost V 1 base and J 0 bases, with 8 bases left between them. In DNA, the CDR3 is TGTGCCAGCAGCTTAGACGGACAGAGCACAGATACGCAGTATTTT. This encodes CASSLDGQSTDTQYF. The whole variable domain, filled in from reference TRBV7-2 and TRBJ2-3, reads GAGVSQSPSNKVTEKGKDVELRCDPISGHTALYWYRQSLGQGLEFLIYFQGNSAPDKSGLPSDRFSAERTGGSVSTLTIQRTQQEDSAVYLCASSLDGQSTDTQYFGPGTRLTVL.

This CDR3 reads CASSVSIYGDTQYF. The CDR3 DNA follows: TGTGCCAGTAGTGTTTCAATCTACGGGGATACGCAGTATTTT. This chain connects TRBV19 to TRBJ2-3; D not certain. The CDR3 runs to 14 residues. V was pared by 5 bases and J by 6 bases, with 15 bases between. Germline V gene data show CDR1 as LNHDA and CDR2 as SQIVND (reference sequence).

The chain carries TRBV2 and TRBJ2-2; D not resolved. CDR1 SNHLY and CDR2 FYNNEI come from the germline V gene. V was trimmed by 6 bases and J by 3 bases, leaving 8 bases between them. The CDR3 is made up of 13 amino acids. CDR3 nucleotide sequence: TGTGCCAGCAGCCCCCGGTACACCGGGGAGCTGTTTTTT. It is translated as CASSPRYTGELFF.

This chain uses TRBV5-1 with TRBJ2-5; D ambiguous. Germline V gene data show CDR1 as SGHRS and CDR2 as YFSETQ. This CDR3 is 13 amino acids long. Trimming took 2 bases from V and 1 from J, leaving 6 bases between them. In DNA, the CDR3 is TGCGCCAGCAGCTTATCAGGCCAAGAGACCCAGTACTTC. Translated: CASSLSGQETQYF.